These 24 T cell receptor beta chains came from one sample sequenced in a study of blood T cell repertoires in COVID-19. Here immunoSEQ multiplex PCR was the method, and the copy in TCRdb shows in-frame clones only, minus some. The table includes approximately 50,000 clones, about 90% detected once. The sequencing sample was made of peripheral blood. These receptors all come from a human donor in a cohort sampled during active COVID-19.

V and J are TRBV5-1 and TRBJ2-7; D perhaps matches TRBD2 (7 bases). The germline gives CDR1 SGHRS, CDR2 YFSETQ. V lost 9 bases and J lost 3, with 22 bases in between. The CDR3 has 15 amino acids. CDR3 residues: CATKPEGGVNYEQYF. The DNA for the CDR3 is TGCGCCACCAAACCCGAGGGGGGGGTAAACTACGAGCAGTACTTC. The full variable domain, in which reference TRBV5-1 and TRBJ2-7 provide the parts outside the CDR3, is KAGVTQTPRYLIKTRGQQVTLSCSPISGHRSVSWYQQTPGQGLQFLFEYFSETQRNKGNFPGRFSGRQFSNSRSEMNVSTLELGDSALYLCATKPEGGVNYEQYFGPGTRLTVT.

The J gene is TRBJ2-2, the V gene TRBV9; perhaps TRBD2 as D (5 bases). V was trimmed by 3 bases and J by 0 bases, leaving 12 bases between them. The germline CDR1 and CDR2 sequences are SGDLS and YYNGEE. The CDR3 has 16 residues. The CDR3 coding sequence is TGTGCCAGCAGCGCCCAGACTACCGCGAACACCGGGGAGCTGTTTTTT. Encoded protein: CASSAQTTANTGELFF.

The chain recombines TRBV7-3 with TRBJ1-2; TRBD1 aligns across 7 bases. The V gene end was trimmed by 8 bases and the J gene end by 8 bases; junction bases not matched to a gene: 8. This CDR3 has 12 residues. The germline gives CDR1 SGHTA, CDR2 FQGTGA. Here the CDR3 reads CASGDSRHGYTF. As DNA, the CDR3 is TGTGCCAGCGGGGACAGTCGTCACGGCTACACCTTC.

The CDR3, as DNA: TGTGCCAGCAGCCAAGGATTGGCAGTTTATGGCTACACCTTC. Its translation: CASSQGLAVYGYTF. This chain links TRBV14 with TRBJ1-2; the D is unclear. V lost 1 base and J lost 5, with 11 bases in between. The CDR3 has 14 residues. In germline, CDR1 is SGHDN, CDR2 FVKESK. Filled out from reference TRBV14 and TRBJ1-2, the complete variable domain reads EAGVTQFPSHSVIEKGQTVTLRCDPISGHDNLYWYRRVMGKEIKFLLHFVKESKQDESGMPNNRFLAERTGGTYSTLKVQPAELEDSGVYFCASSQGLAVYGYTFGSGTRLTVV.

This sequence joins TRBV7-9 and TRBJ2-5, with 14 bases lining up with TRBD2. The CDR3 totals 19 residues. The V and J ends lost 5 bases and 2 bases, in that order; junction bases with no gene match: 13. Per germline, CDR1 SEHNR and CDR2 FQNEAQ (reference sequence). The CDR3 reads CASSPIAGTSGRRQETQYF. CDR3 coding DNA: TGTGCCAGCAGCCCGATAGCGGGGACTAGCGGGAGAAGGCAAGAGACCCAGTACTTC. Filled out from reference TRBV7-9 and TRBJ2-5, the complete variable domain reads DTGVSQNPRHKITKRGQNVTFRCDPISEHNRLYWYRQTLGQGPEFLTYFQNEAQLEKSRLLSDRFSAERPKGSFSTLEIQRTEQGDSAMYLCASSPIAGTSGRRQETQYFGPGTRLLVL.

The CDR3: CASGPGQGARIDEQFF. The CDR3 coding sequence is TGTGCCAGCGGACCGGGACAGGGGGCGAGGATCGATGAGCAGTTCTTC. The chain joins TRBV19 to TRBJ2-1, with TRBD1 matching 12 bases. Unmatched junction bases numbered 14, after V lost 9 bases and J lost 8 bases. Per the germline V gene, CDR1 is LNHDA and CDR2 is SQIVND (reference sequence). This CDR3 comprises 16 residues.

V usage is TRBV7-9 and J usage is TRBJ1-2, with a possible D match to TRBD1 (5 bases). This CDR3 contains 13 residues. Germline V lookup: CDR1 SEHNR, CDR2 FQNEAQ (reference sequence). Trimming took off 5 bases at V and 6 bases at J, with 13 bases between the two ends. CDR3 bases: TGTGCCAGCAGCAAAGACAGTATACATGGCTACACCTTC. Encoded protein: CASSKDSIHGYTF.

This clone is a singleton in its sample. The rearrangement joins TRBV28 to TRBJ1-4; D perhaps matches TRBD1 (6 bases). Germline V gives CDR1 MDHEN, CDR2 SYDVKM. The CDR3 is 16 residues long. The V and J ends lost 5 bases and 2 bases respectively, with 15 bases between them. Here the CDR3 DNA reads TGTGCCAGCAGTCCCCAGGGGCAGGGGACTAATGAAAAACTGTTTTTT. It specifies CASSPQGQGTNEKLFF.

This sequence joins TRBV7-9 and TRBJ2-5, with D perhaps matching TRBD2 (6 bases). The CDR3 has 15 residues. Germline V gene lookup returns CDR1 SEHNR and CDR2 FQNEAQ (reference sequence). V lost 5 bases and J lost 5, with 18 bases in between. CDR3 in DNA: TGTGCCAGCAGCCGGACGGCGCGGGGTGAGGAGACCCAGTACTTC. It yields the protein CASSRTARGEETQYF.

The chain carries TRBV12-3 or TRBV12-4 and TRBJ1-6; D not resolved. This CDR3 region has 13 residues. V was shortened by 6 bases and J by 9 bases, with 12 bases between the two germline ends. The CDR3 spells CASSSKWSSPLHF. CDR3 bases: TGTGCCAGCAGCAGTAAGTGGAGTTCACCCCTCCACTTT.

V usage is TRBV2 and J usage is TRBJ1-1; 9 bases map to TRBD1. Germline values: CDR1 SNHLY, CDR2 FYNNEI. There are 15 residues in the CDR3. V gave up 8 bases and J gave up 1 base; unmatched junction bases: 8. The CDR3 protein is CASLRDRVANTEAFF. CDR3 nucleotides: TGTGCCAGCCTCCGGGACAGGGTAGCGAACACTGAAGCTTTCTTT.

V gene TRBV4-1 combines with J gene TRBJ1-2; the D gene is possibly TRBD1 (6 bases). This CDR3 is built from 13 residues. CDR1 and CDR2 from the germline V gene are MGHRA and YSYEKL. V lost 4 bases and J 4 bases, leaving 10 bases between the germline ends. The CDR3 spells CASSLQGIYGYTF. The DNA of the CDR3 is TGCGCCAGCAGCCTCCAGGGGATCTATGGCTACACCTTC.

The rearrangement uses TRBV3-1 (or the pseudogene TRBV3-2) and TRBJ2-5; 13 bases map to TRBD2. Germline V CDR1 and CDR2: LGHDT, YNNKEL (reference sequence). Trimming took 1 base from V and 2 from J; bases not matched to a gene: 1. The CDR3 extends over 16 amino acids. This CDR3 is CASSQGLAGGQETQYF. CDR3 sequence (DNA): TGTGCCAGCAGCCAAGGACTAGCGGGAGGTCAAGAGACCCAGTACTTC.

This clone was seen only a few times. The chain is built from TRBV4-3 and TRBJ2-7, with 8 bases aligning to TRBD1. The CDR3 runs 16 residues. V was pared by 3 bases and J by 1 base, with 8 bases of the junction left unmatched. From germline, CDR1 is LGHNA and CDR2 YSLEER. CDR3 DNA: TGCGCCAGCAGCCAGGCAACAGGGGGGAGGTCCTACGAGCAGTACTTC. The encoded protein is CASSQATGGRSYEQYF.

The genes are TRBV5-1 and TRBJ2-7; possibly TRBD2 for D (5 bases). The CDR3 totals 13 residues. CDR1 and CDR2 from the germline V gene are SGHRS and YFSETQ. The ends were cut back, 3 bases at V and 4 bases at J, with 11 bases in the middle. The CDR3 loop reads CASSSGNKYEQYF. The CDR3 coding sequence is TGCGCCAGCAGCTCGGGAAATAAATACGAGCAGTACTTC.

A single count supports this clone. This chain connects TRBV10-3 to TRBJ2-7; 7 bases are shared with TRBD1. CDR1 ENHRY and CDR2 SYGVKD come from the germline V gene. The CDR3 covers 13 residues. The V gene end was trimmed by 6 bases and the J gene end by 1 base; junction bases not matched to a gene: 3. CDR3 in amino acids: CAIRKGQSYEQYF. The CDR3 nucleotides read TGTGCCATCAGAAAGGGACAGTCCTACGAGCAGTACTTC.

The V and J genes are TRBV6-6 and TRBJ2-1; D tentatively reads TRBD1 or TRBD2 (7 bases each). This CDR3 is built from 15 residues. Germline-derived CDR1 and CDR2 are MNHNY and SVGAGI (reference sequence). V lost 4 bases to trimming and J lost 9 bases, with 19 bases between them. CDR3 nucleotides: TGTGCCAGCAGTTTCTCAGGGGGAGGGCCAAGTGAGCAGTTCTTC. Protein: CASSFSGGGPSEQFF.

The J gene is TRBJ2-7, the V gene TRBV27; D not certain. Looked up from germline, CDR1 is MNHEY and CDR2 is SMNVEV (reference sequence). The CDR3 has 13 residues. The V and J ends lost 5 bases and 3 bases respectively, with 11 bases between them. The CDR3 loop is CASSPRSFYEQYF. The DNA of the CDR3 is TGTGCCAGCAGTCCCCGGTCCTTCTACGAGCAGTACTTC.

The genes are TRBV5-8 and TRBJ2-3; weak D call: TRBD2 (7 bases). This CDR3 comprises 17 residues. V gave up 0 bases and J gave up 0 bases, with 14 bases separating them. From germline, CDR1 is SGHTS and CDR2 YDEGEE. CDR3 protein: CASSLAGRGGSTDTQYF. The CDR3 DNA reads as TGTGCCAGCAGCTTGGCGGGTAGGGGGGGAAGCACAGATACGCAGTATTTT.

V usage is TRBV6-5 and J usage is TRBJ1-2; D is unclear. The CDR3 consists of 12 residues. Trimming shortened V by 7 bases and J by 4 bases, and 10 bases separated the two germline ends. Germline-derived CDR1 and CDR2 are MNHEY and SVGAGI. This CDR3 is CASMSPGYGYTF. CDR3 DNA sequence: TGTGCCAGCATGAGCCCCGGCTATGGCTACACCTTC.

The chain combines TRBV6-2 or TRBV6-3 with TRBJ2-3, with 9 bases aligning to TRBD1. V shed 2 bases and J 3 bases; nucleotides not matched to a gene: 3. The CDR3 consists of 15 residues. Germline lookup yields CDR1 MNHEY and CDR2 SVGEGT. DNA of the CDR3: TGTGCCAGCAGTTACCCAGACAGGGGGACAGATACGCAGTATTTT. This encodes CASSYPDRGTDTQYF.

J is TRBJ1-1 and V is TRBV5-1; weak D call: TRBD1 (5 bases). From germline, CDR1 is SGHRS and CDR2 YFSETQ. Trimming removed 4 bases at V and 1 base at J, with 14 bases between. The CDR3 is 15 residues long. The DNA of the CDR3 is TGCGCCAGCAGCATGGATCGGCAGGGGAACACTGAAGCTTTCTTT. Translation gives CASSMDRQGNTEAFF. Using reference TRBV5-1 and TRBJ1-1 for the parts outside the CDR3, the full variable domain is KAGVTQTPRYLIKTRGQQVTLSCSPISGHRSVSWYQQTPGQGLQFLFEYFSETQRNKGNFPGRFSGRQFSNSRSEMNVSTLELGDSALYLCASSMDRQGNTEAFFGQGTRLTVV.

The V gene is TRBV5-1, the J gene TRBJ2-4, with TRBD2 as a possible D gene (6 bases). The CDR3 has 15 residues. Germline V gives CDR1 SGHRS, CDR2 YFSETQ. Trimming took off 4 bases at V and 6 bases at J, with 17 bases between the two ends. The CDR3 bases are TGCGCCAGCAGCCGAACTGACGGGGGTATAAACATTCAGTACTTC. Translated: CASSRTDGGINIQYF.

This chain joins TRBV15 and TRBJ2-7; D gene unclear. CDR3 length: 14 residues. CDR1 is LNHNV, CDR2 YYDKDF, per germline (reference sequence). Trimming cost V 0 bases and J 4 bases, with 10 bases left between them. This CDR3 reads CATSRDAGEYEQYF. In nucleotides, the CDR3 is TGTGCCACCAGCAGAGATGCCGGAGAGTACGAGCAGTACTTC. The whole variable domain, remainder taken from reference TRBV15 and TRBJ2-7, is DAMVIQNPRYQVTQFGKPVTLSCSQTLNHNVMYWYQQKSSQAPKLLFHYYDKDFNNEADTPDNFQSRRPNTSFCFLDIRSPGLGDTAMYLCATSRDAGEYEQYFGPGTRLTVT.